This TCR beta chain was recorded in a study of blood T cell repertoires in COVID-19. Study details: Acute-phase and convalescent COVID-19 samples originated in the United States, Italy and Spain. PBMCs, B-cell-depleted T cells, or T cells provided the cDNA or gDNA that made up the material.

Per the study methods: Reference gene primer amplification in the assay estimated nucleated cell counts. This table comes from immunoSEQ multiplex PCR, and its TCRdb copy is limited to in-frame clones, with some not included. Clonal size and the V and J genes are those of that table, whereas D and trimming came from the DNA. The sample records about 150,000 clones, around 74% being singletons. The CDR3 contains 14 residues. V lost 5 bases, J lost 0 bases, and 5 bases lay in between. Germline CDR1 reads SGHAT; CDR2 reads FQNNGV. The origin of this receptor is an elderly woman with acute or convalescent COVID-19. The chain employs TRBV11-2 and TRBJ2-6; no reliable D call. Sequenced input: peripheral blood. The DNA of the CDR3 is TGTGCCAGCAGCCACAACTCTGGGGCCAACGTCCTGACTTTC. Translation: CASSHNSGANVLTF.